These 26 T cell receptor beta chains share one sample of origin, sequenced in a study of OX40 agonist ivuxolimab in advanced cancers. Assay used: immunoSEQ multiplex PCR; TCRdb lists only in-frame clones, some missing. This table has tens of thousands of clones, about 88% appearing once. Sequenced material: CD4+ or CD8+ T cells sorted from blood, taken in a trial of the OX40 agonist ivuxolimab. The source of these receptors is an adult with an advanced solid tumor such as melanoma, head and neck, liver or kidney cancer.

The chain couples TRBV7-2 to TRBJ2-7; 7 bases match TRBD1. The V and J ends lost 5 bases and 1 base, in that order; junction bases with no gene match: 8. Germline loops: CDR1 SGHTA, CDR2 FQGNSA. The CDR3 is made up of 15 amino acids. The CDR3 DNA is TGTGCCAGCAGCCAGCCGACAGGGAATTCCTACGAGCAGTACTTC. Protein: CASSQPTGNSYEQYF.

The chain recombines TRBV28 with TRBJ2-3; 10 bases are a match to TRBD1. Germline V gene lookup returns CDR1 MDHEN and CDR2 SYDVKM. The trim removed 3 bases at V and 7 bases at J, leaving 10 bases unmatched. This CDR3 contains 16 residues. The CDR3 region has the DNA TGTGCCAGCAGTTTCTCCGGGACAGGGGTAAAATATACGCAGTATTTT. This encodes CASSFSGTGVKYTQYF.

The chain uses TRBV29-1 and TRBJ2-4, with D unclear. The CDR3 runs 14 residues. Trimming pared 4 bases from V and 0 bases from J, leaving 10 bases between. Germline values: CDR1 SQVTM, CDR2 ANQGSEA. CDR3 in amino acids: CSVGGLEAKNIQYF. CDR3 sequence (DNA): TGCAGCGTTGGTGGTTTGGAAGCCAAAAACATTCAGTACTTC. The full variable domain, rest sourced from reference TRBV29-1 and TRBJ2-4, is SAVISQKPSRDICQRGTSLTIQCQVDSQVTMMFWYRQQPGQSLTLIATANQGSEATYESGFVIDKFPISRPNLTFSTLTVSNMSPEDSSIYLCSVGGLEAKNIQYFGAGTRLSVL.

The V call is TRBV5-8, the J call TRBJ2-7; D gene unclear. V dropped 1 base and J dropped 2 bases, with 4 bases sitting between them. Germline V gene lookup returns CDR1 SGHTS and CDR2 YDEGEE. CDR3 size: 12 residues. The CDR3 protein is CASSLHPYEQYF. The CDR3 nucleotides are TGTGCCAGCAGCTTGCATCCCTACGAGCAGTACTTC.

The V gene is TRBV6-1, the J gene TRBJ2-2; 9 nucleotides align to TRBD2. This CDR3 contains 16 residues. Germline V gene sequence: CDR1 MNHNS, CDR2 SASEGT. J gave up 5 bases and V 4 bases, and 8 bases lay outside the gene matches. CDR3 in amino acids: CASSGRTSVPTGELFF. CDR3 DNA: TGTGCCAGCAGTGGGAGGACTAGCGTCCCTACCGGGGAGCTGTTTTTT.

The CDR3 bases are TGTGCCAGCAGCTTAGAGGGGAAGTACGAGCAGTACTTC. This codes for CASSLEGKYEQYF. The genes are TRBV13 and TRBJ2-7, with D possibly matching TRBD1 (5 bases). The CDR3 covers 13 residues. Trimming removed 1 base at V and 4 bases at J, with 8 bases between. Per the germline V gene, CDR1 is PRHDT and CDR2 is FYEKMQ (reference sequence).

J is TRBJ2-1 and V is TRBV19; D is possibly TRBD2 (5 bases). V was trimmed by 3 bases and J by 0 bases, leaving 12 bases between them. The CDR3 consists of 16 residues. Germline V CDR1 and CDR2: LNHDA, SQIVND (reference sequence). CDR3 bases: TGTGCCAGTAGTATCTGGGCGGGTAGCTCCTACAATGAGCAGTTCTTC. It codes for CASSIWAGSSYNEQFF.

The chain uses TRBV7-3 and TRBJ2-1, with 9 bases aligning to TRBD1. V lost 5 bases, J lost 4 bases, and 3 bases stayed unmatched. Germline V lookup: CDR1 SGHTA, CDR2 FQGTGA. The CDR3 totals 14 residues. CDR3 amino acids: CASSPGTGYNEQFF. CDR3 sequence (DNA): TGTGCCAGCAGCCCCGGGACAGGGTACAATGAGCAGTTCTTC.

The chain uses TRBV11-1 and TRBJ2-1; the match to TRBD2 covers 7 bases. Germline V lookup: CDR1 SGHAT, CDR2 FQDESV (reference sequence). V lost 2 bases to trimming and J lost 0 bases; unmatched junction nucleotides: 4. The CDR3 is made up of 16 amino acids. The CDR3 reads CASSLRGGSSYNEQFF. The CDR3 region has the DNA TGTGCCAGCAGCTTAAGGGGCGGGAGCTCCTACAATGAGCAGTTCTTC. Full variable domain (outside the CDR3, taken from reference TRBV11-1 and TRBJ2-1): EAEVAQSPRYKITEKSQAVAFWCDPISGHATLYWYRQILGQGPELLVQFQDESVVDDSQLPKDRFSAERLKGVDSTLKIQPAELGDSAMYLCASSLRGGSSYNEQFFGPGTRLTVL.

The CDR3 DNA follows: TGTGCCAGCAGCGACAGACGATCATTGAGGGGTGAGCAGTTCTTC. Encoded protein: CASSDRRSLRGEQFF. The genes are TRBV6-5 and TRBJ2-1; D assignment may be TRBD1 or TRBD2 (5 bases each). CDR1 and CDR2 from the germline V gene are MNHEY and SVGAGI. CDR3 length: 15 amino acids. Trimming pared 6 bases from V and 9 bases from J, leaving 21 bases between.

J is TRBJ2-7 and V is TRBV7-8, with 8 bases fitting TRBD1. Looked up from germline, CDR1 is SGHVS and CDR2 is FQNEAQ. V shed 5 bases and J 4 bases; nucleotides not matched to a gene: 10. CDR3 length: 15 residues. The CDR3 DNA sequence: TGTGCCAGCAGCCAACACGGACAGGGTAGTTACGAGCAGTACTTC. Translation gives CASSQHGQGSYEQYF.

The chain carries TRBV2 and TRBJ1-3, with 8 bases lining up with TRBD1. The CDR3 length is 19 residues. With V trimmed by 2 bases and J by 3 bases, 15 bases remained unmatched. Germline V lookup: CDR1 SNHLY, CDR2 FYNNEI. The CDR3 loop is CASSELGQGTLWGGNTIYF. DNA for the CDR3: TGTGCCAGCAGTGAATTAGGACAGGGTACCCTCTGGGGTGGAAACACCATATATTTT. Using reference TRBV2 and TRBJ1-3 for the parts outside the CDR3, the full variable domain is EPEVTQTPSHQVTQMGQEVILRCVPISNHLYFYWYRQILGQKVEFLVSFYNNEISEKSEIFDDQFSVERPDGSNFTLKIRSTKLEDSAMYFCASSELGQGTLWGGNTIYFGEGSWLTVV.

This chain uses TRBV28 with TRBJ1-1; D is undetermined. There are 12 residues in the CDR3. V lost 5 bases and J 7 bases, leaving 11 bases between the germline ends. In germline, CDR1 is MDHEN, CDR2 SYDVKM. The CDR3 DNA is TGTGCCAGCAGTCCCCGGGCGAGTGAAGCTTTCTTT. It codes for CASSPRASEAFF. The entire variable domain, with the rest obtained from reference TRBV28 and TRBJ1-1, is as follows: DVKVTQSSRYLVKRTGEKVFLECVQDMDHENMFWYRQDPGLGLRLIYFSYDVKMKEKGDIPEGYSVSREKKERFSLILESASTNQTSMYLCASSPRASEAFFGQGTRLTVV.

The chain recombines TRBV7-8 with TRBJ1-3; no reliable D call. This CDR3 contains 15 residues. V shed 5 bases and J shed 0 bases, with 11 bases lying between them. The germline gives CDR1 SGHVS, CDR2 FQNEAQ. The CDR3 loop is CASSSTTSSGNTIYF. DNA of the CDR3: TGTGCCAGCAGCAGTACTACCAGCTCTGGAAACACCATATATTTT.

The chain combines TRBV7-3 with TRBJ2-1, with D maybe TRBD2 (6 bases). This CDR3 comprises 15 residues. Trimming stripped 4 bases from V and 8 bases from J, with 18 bases between. CDR1 and CDR2 (germline): SGHTA, FQGTGA. The CDR3 spells CASSSPGTVSDEQFF. Here the CDR3 DNA reads TGTGCCAGCAGCTCCCCAGGGACTGTTAGCGATGAGCAGTTCTTC.

The chain combines TRBV7-8 with TRBJ2-1, with D hard to call. Looked up from germline, CDR1 is SGHVS and CDR2 is FQNEAQ. The CDR3 loop spans 11 amino acids. V was shortened by 4 bases and J by 10 bases, with 8 bases between the two germline ends. In nucleotides, the CDR3 is TGTGCCAGCAGCTCTCAGTCCGAGCAGTTCTTC. Translating gives CASSSQSEQFF.

The V gene is TRBV6-6, the J gene TRBJ2-7; D is ambiguous. Germline assignment: CDR1 MNHNY and CDR2 SVGAGI (reference sequence). The CDR3 has 13 amino acids. Between the trimmed V and J ends, which lost 0 bases and 4 bases, there was a span of 7 bases. The DNA for the CDR3 is TGTGCCAGCAGTTACTCGGCGGATTACGAGCAGTACTTC. Translated: CASSYSADYEQYF.

The table lists this clone with a count of one. The V and J genes are TRBV7-6 and TRBJ2-7; either TRBD1 or TRBD2 may fit D (6 bases each). Germline V CDR1 and CDR2: SGHVS, FNYEAQ. The CDR3 contains 13 residues. V lost 1 base, J lost 4 bases, and 8 bases lay in between. CDR3 protein: CASSLEGGYEQYF. CDR3 in DNA: TGTGCCAGCAGCTTAGAGGGGGGTTACGAGCAGTACTTC.

The chain links TRBV29-1 to TRBJ2-7, with 9 bases that match TRBD1. CDR1 SQVTM and CDR2 ANQGSEA come from the germline V gene. V lost 5 bases to trimming and J lost 3 bases; unmatched junction nucleotides: 5. CDR3 length equals 13 residues. The CDR3 reads CSVMPGQGYEQYF. CDR3 DNA: TGCAGCGTTATGCCGGGACAGGGCTACGAGCAGTACTTC.

This chain links TRBV14 with TRBJ2-1; 11 bases agree with TRBD1. The V gene end was trimmed by 8 bases and the J gene end by 7 bases; junction bases not matched to a gene: 10. CDR3 length: 15 amino acids. Germline loops: CDR1 SGHDN, CDR2 FVKESK. The CDR3 reads CASLGQGANVNEQFF. DNA of the CDR3: TGTGCCAGCCTTGGACAGGGGGCGAATGTTAATGAGCAGTTCTTC.

V is TRBV27 and J is TRBJ2-7; tentative D call: TRBD1 (5 bases). V lost 2 bases, J lost 6 bases, and 17 bases lay in between. Germline V gene lookup returns CDR1 MNHEY and CDR2 SMNVEV (reference sequence). CDR3 length: 15 amino acids. The CDR3 DNA reads as TGTGCCAGCAGTTTACACCTCCTGGGGCTAACCGAGCAGTACTTC. This translates into CASSLHLLGLTEQYF.

The genes are TRBV5-1 and TRBJ2-7, with TRBD1 matching over 7 bases. The ends lost 4 bases at V and 1 base at J; junction bases unmatched: 8. CDR3 length: 15 amino acids. From germline, CDR1 is SGHRS and CDR2 YFSETQ. CDR3 residues: CASSRPRQGSYEQYF. The CDR3 region has the DNA TGCGCCAGCAGCCGGCCCCGACAGGGTTCCTACGAGCAGTACTTC. The full variable domain, rest sourced from reference TRBV5-1 and TRBJ2-7, is KAGVTQTPRYLIKTRGQQVTLSCSPISGHRSVSWYQQTPGQGLQFLFEYFSETQRNKGNFPGRFSGRQFSNSRSEMNVSTLELGDSALYLCASSRPRQGSYEQYFGPGTRLTVT.

The chain has TRBV5-1 and TRBJ2-7; 7 positions agree with TRBD1. The CDR3 spans 13 residues. The J segment lost 3 bases and the V segment lost 3 bases, leaving 3 bases of the junction unmatched. The germline V gene has CDR1 SGHRS and CDR2 YFSETQ. CDR3 protein: CASSSDRSYEQYF. The CDR3 nucleotides are TGCGCCAGCAGCTCGGACAGGAGCTACGAGCAGTACTTC.

The CDR3: CASSLGTDTQYF. The CDR3 DNA reads TGTGCCAGCAGTCTAGGGACAGATACGCAGTATTTT. V and J are TRBV7-8 and TRBJ2-3, with unresolved D. Between the trimmed V and J ends, which lost 6 bases and 3 bases, there was a span of 7 bases. This CDR3 is built from 12 residues. Per germline, CDR1 SGHVS and CDR2 FQNEAQ.

This chain joins TRBV7-2 and TRBJ2-7, with a tentative D call TRBD2 (5 bases). V was pared by 3 bases and J by 6 bases, with 15 bases between. Looked up from germline, CDR1 is SGHTA and CDR2 is FQGNSA. The CDR3 runs 14 residues. CDR3 coding DNA: TGTGCCAGCAGCTTTTCTAGCATAGCCAGCGAGCAGTACTTC. This translates into CASSFSSIASEQYF.

CDR3 amino acids: CASRSDRYEQYF. The CDR3 DNA follows: TGTGCCAGCAGATCGGACAGGTACGAGCAGTACTTC. The chain joins TRBV28 to TRBJ2-7; 7 bases align to TRBD1. Germline loops: CDR1 MDHEN, CDR2 SYDVKM. The CDR3 length is 12 residues. The J segment lost 4 bases and the V segment lost 6 bases, leaving 3 bases of the junction unmatched.